Listed below are T cell receptor beta chains from one sample, sequenced in a study of T cells in localized non-small cell lung cancer. Profiling relied on immunoSEQ multiplex PCR, and the TCRdb table lists in-frame clones only, not all of them. Of fewer than 100,000 clones detected, roughly 90% appear once; the ten largest clones hold more than 14%. The sequencing here drew on peripheral blood, taken before any cancer treatment. The receptors originated from a man aged 40 to 69 with stage I squamous cell lung carcinoma. CDR3s include the opening cysteine and the closing phenylalanine or tryptophan. A D gene is named only where the DNA matches it firmly. For some rows the clone size is stated as once, few or many, or as a class when expanded; others skip it.

len,abundance,j_gene,d_gene,v_gene,CDR3aa
16,once,TRBJ2-2,-,TRBV7-2,CASSPFGQGLTGELFF
16,-,TRBJ2-1,TRBD1,TRBV11-3,CASSLALNRGRDEQFF
15,-,TRBJ2-7,-,TRBV5-5,CASSLVGGISYEQYF
15,few,TRBJ2-2,-,TRBV11-2,CASSLRRVNTGELFF
16,-,TRBJ1-3,-,TRBV15,CATSRDGTNSGNTIYF
17,-,TRBJ2-2,-,TRBV10-3,CAISQVRGGMSTGELFF
17,-,TRBJ2-7,-,TRBV7-2,CASSLVSHGKTGYEQYF
14,once,TRBJ2-7,-,TRBV19,CASTRGGTDYEQYF
13,-,TRBJ1-2,-,TRBV11-2,CASSTPTVYGYTF
15,-,TRBJ1-5,-,TRBV28,CASSSGDSSNQPQHF
14,-,TRBJ1-1,-,TRBV9,CASSVADYNTEAFF
16,-,TRBJ2-3,TRBD2,TRBV30,CAWSSSGASSTDTQYF
13,-,TRBJ2-2,-,TRBV2,CASSDSGPGELFF
14,-,TRBJ1-3,-,TRBV6-1,CASRQTFSGNTIYF
15,-,TRBJ1-6,-,TRBV6-5,CASSVIDSSNSPLHF
13,few,TRBJ1-1,-,TRBV5-8,CASSLRINTEAFF
16,once,TRBJ1-4,TRBD1,TRBV19,CASSRDRGVLTEKLFF
15,-,TRBJ1-5,-,TRBV4-3,CASSQEITRGQPQHF
11,-,TRBJ1-1,-,TRBV5-5,CASSLYREAFF
17,-,TRBJ1-5,-,TRBV7-9,CASSLGAGQLDNQPQHF
15,-,TRBJ1-1,TRBD1,TRBV27,CASSLGTGGRAEAFF
15,-,TRBJ2-3,TRBD2,TRBV29-1,CSVAGTSGSTDTQYF
15,once,TRBJ2-3,TRBD2,TRBV28,CASGQLAGQVDTQYF